A single sample is the source of the 31 T cell receptor beta chains below, sequenced in a study of blood T cell repertoires in COVID-19. Profiled with immunoSEQ multiplex PCR; TCRdb holds only in-frame clones, not every one. The sample comprises tens of thousands of clones, 70% to 85% of which are singletons, and roughly 25% rests with the top ten. The sequenced sample consisted of peripheral blood. The receptors come from a man aged 55-75 years with acute or convalescent COVID-19.

The CDR3 here is CAIRSQGGTTEAFF. CDR3 DNA: TGTGCCATCAGATCACAGGGAGGGACCACTGAAGCTTTCTTT. The chain employs TRBV10-3 and TRBJ1-1, with D maybe TRBD1 (6 bases). CDR1 ENHRY and CDR2 SYGVKD come from the germline V gene. Trimming took off 6 bases at V and 4 bases at J, with 15 bases between the two ends. The CDR3 extends over 14 amino acids.

The genes are TRBV19 and TRBJ1-5; D gene ambiguous. This CDR3 is built from 17 residues. The V end lost 4 bases, the J end lost 5 bases, and 21 bases lay between the germline ends. CDR1 and CDR2 from the germline V gene are LNHDA and SQIVND (reference sequence). CDR3 nucleotide sequence: TGTGCCAGTAGTAACCTCCGGCAGAGGTCACGATATCAGCCCCAGCATTTT. Translating gives CASSNLRQRSRYQPQHF.

V is TRBV2 and J is TRBJ1-1; D unresolved. The CDR3 loop spans 14 amino acids. Trimming removed 4 bases from V and 4 bases from J, with 13 bases in between. Per germline, CDR1 SNHLY and CDR2 FYNNEI. CDR3 nucleotides: TGTGCCAGCAGTGGCAGGCAGGCTCGCACTGAAGCTTTCTTT. Protein sequence: CASSGRQARTEAFF.

V gene TRBV4-1 combines with J gene TRBJ1-4; 7 bases are shared with TRBD1. The V gene's germline CDR1 is MGHRA and CDR2 YSYEKL. After removal of 6 bases from V and 8 bases from J, the junction contained 9 bases not matched to a gene. CDR3 length: 14 residues. In nucleotides, the CDR3 is TGCGCCAGCAGTCCAGGGGGATCTGGGGAAAAACTGTTTTTT. It is translated as CASSPGGSGEKLFF.

The CDR3: CASSPIRDRGDYGYTF. DNA for the CDR3: TGTGCCAGCAGCCCCATCCGGGACAGGGGAGACTATGGCTACACCTTC. The rearrangement links TRBV7-6 to TRBJ1-2, with 10 bases fitting TRBD1. Germline lookup yields CDR1 SGHVS and CDR2 FNYEAQ. J lost 3 bases, V lost 5 bases, and 9 bases had no gene match. The CDR3 runs 16 residues.

The count of this clone is one. The V gene is TRBV6-6, the J gene TRBJ2-7; perhaps D is TRBD1 or TRBD2 (5 bases each). The V gene lost 5 bases and the J gene lost 3 bases, with 14 bases spanning the gap. Germline CDR1 and CDR2: MNHNY and SVGAGI (reference sequence). This CDR3 has 14 amino acids. The CDR3 nucleotides are TGTGCCAGCAGTCGGGACCCCCGGGGCTACGAGCAGTACGTC. This sequence encodes CASSRDPRGYEQYV.

The chain has TRBV5-1 and TRBJ2-7; 9 bases fit TRBD1. The V gene's germline CDR1 is SGHRS and CDR2 YFSETQ. This CDR3 has 15 residues. After removal of 0 bases from V and 5 bases from J, the junction contained 6 bases not matched to a gene. The CDR3 is CASSLGGTGPDEQYV. CDR3 coding DNA: TGCGCCAGCAGCTTGGGGGGGACAGGGCCGGACGAGCAGTACGTC.

The chain couples TRBV5-1 to TRBJ2-3; possibly TRBD2 for D (5 bases). V was pared by 1 base and J by 6 bases, with 9 bases between. The length of the CDR3 is 13 residues. CDR1 SGHRS and CDR2 YFSETQ come from the germline V gene. CDR3 protein: CASSLTSSDTQYF. The CDR3, as DNA: TGCGCCAGCAGCTTGACTAGTTCGGATACGCAGTATTTT. The full variable domain, its missing parts supplied by reference TRBV5-1 and TRBJ2-3, is KAGVTQTPRYLIKTRGQQVTLSCSPISGHRSVSWYQQTPGQGLQFLFEYFSETQRNKGNFPGRFSGRQFSNSRSEMNVSTLELGDSALYLCASSLTSSDTQYFGPGTRLTVL.

This rearrangement joins TRBV27 to TRBJ1-6; a weak D match, TRBD1 (6 bases). Germline CDR1 and CDR2: MNHEY and SMNVEV (reference sequence). The CDR3 runs 15 residues. The V and J ends lost 3 bases and 10 bases respectively, with 16 bases between them. The CDR3 region has the DNA TGTGCCAGCAGTTTCACCAGGGGCATTGTGTCACCCCTCCACTTT. It codes for CASSFTRGIVSPLHF.

This clone showed up just once. The V gene is TRBV29-1, the J gene TRBJ1-1; weak D call: TRBD1 (6 bases). V lost 5 bases, J lost 2 bases, and 15 bases lay in between. Germline values: CDR1 SQVTM, CDR2 ANQGSEA. The CDR3 contains 14 residues. CDR3 in amino acids: CSVIGGLVNTEAFF. As DNA, the CDR3 is TGCAGCGTTATCGGGGGGCTTGTTAACACTGAAGCTTTCTTT.

The CDR3 here is CASSYWGLMSTDTQYF. DNA of the CDR3: TGTGCCAGCAGCTACTGGGGACTGATGAGCACAGATACGCAGTATTTT. The chain combines TRBV7-2 with TRBJ2-3, with D possibly TRBD2 on 6 matching bases. From germline, CDR1 is SGHTA and CDR2 FQGNSA. The CDR3 spans 16 residues. V was cut by 4 bases and J by 0 bases, with 14 bases left in between.

This chain links TRBV5-1 with TRBJ2-7, with 9 positions matching TRBD1. The CDR3 has 15 residues. Germline assignment: CDR1 SGHRS and CDR2 YFSETQ. V lost 0 bases and J lost 7; bases outside the gene matches: 8. The CDR3, as DNA: TGCGCCAGCAGCTTGGCCGGGGACAGGGCGAGTGAGCAGTACTTC. Translation gives CASSLAGDRASEQYF. The entire variable domain, with the rest obtained from reference TRBV5-1 and TRBJ2-7, is as follows: KAGVTQTPRYLIKTRGQQVTLSCSPISGHRSVSWYQQTPGQGLQFLFEYFSETQRNKGNFPGRFSGRQFSNSRSEMNVSTLELGDSALYLCASSLAGDRASEQYFGPGTRLTVT.

V gene TRBV11-2 combines with J gene TRBJ2-3; 7 bases match TRBD2. From germline, CDR1 is SGHAT and CDR2 FQNNGV. After removal of 1 base from V and 0 bases from J, the junction contained 7 bases not matched to a gene. This CDR3 is built from 17 residues. In DNA, the CDR3 is TGTGCCAGCAGCTTAGTTGCTAGCGGCGCTAGCACAGATACGCAGTATTTT. As protein: CASSLVASGASTDTQYF.

The chain carries TRBV6-6 and TRBJ1-3, with D perhaps matching TRBD1 (5 bases). This CDR3 spans 16 amino acids. V was trimmed by 2 bases and J by 4 bases, leaving 15 bases between them. Germline CDR1 reads MNHNY; CDR2 reads SVGAGI (reference sequence). The CDR3 sequence: CASSYGVWQGGNTIYF. DNA for the CDR3: TGTGCCAGCAGTTACGGGGTTTGGCAGGGAGGAAACACCATATATTTT.

The chain links TRBV2 to TRBJ2-7; TRBD1 agrees at 8 bases. With 9 bases clipped from V and 8 bases from J, the junction kept 9 bases outside the gene matches. Looked up from germline, CDR1 is SNHLY and CDR2 is FYNNEI. There are 12 residues in the CDR3. As DNA, the CDR3 is TGTGCCAGTTCGCGCGACAGGGGAAAGCAGTACTTC. Residues: CASSRDRGKQYF.

CDR3 sequence (DNA): TGTGCCAGCAGCCAAGATACGACAGGAAAGGGCTACACCTTC. Protein product: CASSQDTTGKGYTF. V is TRBV3-1 (or the pseudogene TRBV3-2) and J is TRBJ1-2; possibly TRBD1 for D (6 bases). Germline V lookup: CDR1 LGHDT, CDR2 YNNKEL (reference sequence). Trimming stripped 0 bases from V and 8 bases from J, with 13 bases between. The CDR3 is 14 residues long.

The rearrangement uses TRBV6-2 or TRBV6-3 and TRBJ2-2, with 13 bases fitting TRBD2. CDR1 MNHEY and CDR2 SVGEGT come from the germline V gene. The CDR3 consists of 18 residues. The V and J ends lost 0 bases and 2 bases, in that order; junction bases with no gene match: 3. The CDR3, as DNA: TGTGCCAGCAGTTACTCAACTAGCGGGGGGGCCAACACCGGGGAGCTGTTTTTT. Translation: CASSYSTSGGANTGELFF.

Concerning this clone itself: At the DNA level, this CDR3 is encoded by other sequences in the same sample as well. Here the CDR3 reads CASSLTGNTEAFF. The CDR3 coding sequence is TGTGCCAGCAGCTTAACGGGGAACACTGAAGCTTTCTTT. The chain combines TRBV7-9 with TRBJ1-1; D is unresolved. The CDR3 length is 13 residues. Germline lookup yields CDR1 SEHNR and CDR2 FQNEAQ (reference sequence). Trimming stripped 2 bases from V and 1 base from J, with 5 bases between.

The genes are TRBV28 and TRBJ1-4; D is uncertain. Germline-derived CDR1 and CDR2 are MDHEN and SYDVKM. This CDR3 has 13 residues. The V gene lost 9 bases and the J gene lost 5 bases, with 13 bases spanning the gap. CDR3 sequence (DNA): TGTGCCAGTGCCCCCTCCCGGAATGAAAAACTGTTTTTT. Its translation is CASAPSRNEKLFF.

This clone came up a few times. The chain recombines TRBV7-2 with TRBJ2-1; TRBD2 agrees at 12 bases. CDR3 size: 15 residues. Trimming removed 8 bases from V and 1 base from J; junction bases left unmatched: 3. CDR1 is SGHTA, CDR2 FQGNSA, per germline. In nucleotides, the CDR3 is TGTGCCAGCTCCGGACTAGCGGGGTCCTACAATGAGCAGTTCTTC. Translation gives CASSGLAGSYNEQFF.

The chain carries TRBV7-2 and TRBJ1-5, with 8 positions matching TRBD1. The V and J ends lost 2 bases and 4 bases, in that order; junction bases with no gene match: 13. The CDR3 contains 18 residues. Germline CDR1 and CDR2: SGHTA and FQGNSA. CDR3 coding DNA: TGTGCCAGCAGCTTAACTAGTGCCGCGGGACAGGTTAATCAGCCCCAGCATTTT. Protein product: CASSLTSAAGQVNQPQHF.

The V and J genes are TRBV29-1 and TRBJ1-2, with D possibly being TRBD1 (5 bases). Between the trimmed V and J ends, which lost 5 bases and 2 bases, there was a span of 15 bases. The CDR3 covers 14 residues. Per germline, CDR1 SQVTM and CDR2 ANQGSEA. DNA for the CDR3: TGCAGCGTTACGGGGGAAATGGGAAACTATGGCTACACCTTC. Translation gives CSVTGEMGNYGYTF. Full variable domain (remainder filled in from reference TRBV29-1 and TRBJ1-2): SAVISQKPSRDICQRGTSLTIQCQVDSQVTMMFWYRQQPGQSLTLIATANQGSEATYESGFVIDKFPISRPNLTFSTLTVSNMSPEDSSIYLCSVTGEMGNYGYTFGSGTRLTVV.

This rearrangement joins TRBV7-9 to TRBJ1-3, with D tentatively TRBD1 (6 bases). Germline values: CDR1 SEHNR, CDR2 FQNEAQ (reference sequence). The length of the CDR3 is 16 residues. The germline V and J ends were trimmed by 6 bases and 4 bases, with 19 bases remaining between them. The CDR3 region has the DNA TGTGCCAGCAGACCCCTCCTCCGGGACAAGGGAAACACCATATATTTT. Amino acids: CASRPLLRDKGNTIYF. Drawing the rest from reference TRBV7-9 and TRBJ1-3, the complete variable domain is DTGVSQNPRHKITKRGQNVTFRCDPISEHNRLYWYRQTLGQGPEFLTYFQNEAQLEKSRLLSDRFSAERPKGSFSTLEIQRTEQGDSAMYLCASRPLLRDKGNTIYFGEGSWLTVV.

The V call is TRBV5-1, the J call TRBJ1-2; unclear D gene. The CDR3 runs to 17 residues. Germline CDR1 SGHRS, CDR2 YFSETQ. V lost 0 bases and J lost 6, with 21 bases in between. The DNA of the CDR3 is TGCGCCAGCAGCTTGGCCAGTCTAGGCAATAAGGAGCATGGCTACACCTTC. This sequence encodes CASSLASLGNKEHGYTF.

The chain combines TRBV11-2 with TRBJ1-2, with 8 bases aligning to TRBD1. The V and J ends lost 6 bases and 5 bases, in that order; junction bases with no gene match: 5. This CDR3 contains 13 residues. Germline-derived CDR1 and CDR2 are SGHAT and FQNNGV. The CDR3 spells CASRRTGNYGYTF. CDR3 DNA: TGTGCCAGCAGACGGACAGGGAATTATGGCTACACCTTC.

The rearrangement links TRBV11-2 to TRBJ2-2; tentatively, D is TRBD2 (5 bases). The germline V gene encodes CDR1 SGHAT and CDR2 FQNNGV. Deletions cut 2 bases from V and 0 bases from J, with 13 bases between. The CDR3 extends over 17 amino acids. The DNA for the CDR3 is TGTGCCAGCAGCTTACGGTCTCAAGCGGCGAACACCGGGGAGCTGTTTTTT. It yields the protein CASSLRSQAANTGELFF.

This clone was observed a few times. The chain is built from TRBV15 and TRBJ2-5; D unresolved. The CDR3 totals 13 residues. Trimming cost V 5 bases and J 0 bases, with 7 bases left between them. Germline V gene data show CDR1 as LNHNV and CDR2 as YYDKDF (reference sequence). CDR3 sequence: CATSRRYQETQYF. CDR3 bases: TGTGCCACCAGCCGGAGATACCAAGAGACCCAGTACTTC.

The chain links TRBV6-6 to TRBJ1-5; TRBD1 aligns across 7 bases. CDR1 is MNHNY and CDR2 is SVGAGI in the germline V gene (reference sequence). Losses at the gene ends were 6 bases for V and 4 bases for J; bases not matched to a gene: 9. The CDR3 has 15 residues. The CDR3 DNA reads TGTGCCAGCAGCTTAGGGGGCGACGGGAATCAGCCCCAGCATTTT. Its protein is CASSLGGDGNQPQHF.

J is TRBJ1-4 and V is TRBV6-5, with 10 bases matching TRBD1. There are 15 residues in the CDR3. The germline gives CDR1 MNHEY, CDR2 SVGAGI. J lost 8 bases, V lost 7 bases, and 10 bases had no gene match. In nucleotides, the CDR3 is TGTGCCAGCACCAGACAGGGGACAGGGGACGAAAAACTGTTTTTT. Residues: CASTRQGTGDEKLFF.

The CDR3 reads CASSSIRGEKLFF. CDR3 bases: TGTGCCAGCAGTTCCATAAGGGGGGAAAAACTGTTTTTT. The V call is TRBV12-3 or TRBV12-4, the J call TRBJ1-4; D is perhaps TRBD1 (6 bases). With 4 bases removed from V and 8 bases from J, the gap between germline ends came to 11 bases. This CDR3 contains 13 residues.

V is TRBV6-5 and J is TRBJ1-3; D might be TRBD1 (5 bases). The germline V gene has CDR1 MNHEY and CDR2 SVGAGI. The CDR3 runs 16 residues. V was shortened by 0 bases and J by 3 bases, with 12 bases between the two germline ends. DNA for the CDR3: TGTGCCAGCAGTTACTCGAACGGGGGACTTGGAAACACCATATATTTT. Translating it yields CASSYSNGGLGNTIYF.